This T cell receptor (beta chain) was recorded in a study of shared clonotypes between healthy human individuals. The CDR3 extends over 16 amino acids. Germline-derived CDR1 and CDR2 are LNHNV and YYDKDF (reference sequence). The V and J ends lost 0 bases and 6 bases respectively, with 16 bases between them. As defined, naive CD8 cells were CD45RO-negative and positively selected for CCR7, with terminally differentiated effector memory CD45RA+ cells excluded. Clones were sequenced by immunoSEQ multiplex PCR, and TCRdb holds only the in-frame ones, with some missing. The repertoire has roughly 770,000 clones, 96% of them found once; the top ten carry less than 0.25%.

The specimen sequenced was naive CD8+ T cells sorted from blood. V gene TRBV15 combines with J gene TRBJ2-3; D not resolved. The receptor was derived from a man aged 25-45 years in good health. CDR3 sequence: CATSREGRVFGDTQYF. The CDR3 DNA reads TGTGCCACCAGCAGAGAGGGTAGGGTTTTTGGGGATACGCAGTATTTT.